This T cell receptor beta chain was sequenced for a study of monozygotic twins with cystic fibrosis. About the study: With around 14 PCR cycles, barcoded libraries came from roughly 2.9 micrograms of fragmented DNA. Study results and caveats: The repertoire was suggested to be naive-dominated, clonality median approximately 0.009.

A note on this clone: Its antigen is unidentified.

TCRdb's table, derived via immunoSEQ multiplex PCR, lists solely in-frame clones and lacks some. The sample shows tens of thousands of clones, 85% to 90% of them seen only once. This receptor was identified in a woman in her twenties or thirties with cystic fibrosis. The material sequenced was blood.

For the CDR3, the DNA is TGTGCCAGCAGCTCCCGGGACAGCCATAATTCACCCCTCCACTTT. Translation gives CASSSRDSHNSPLHF. The rearrangement joins TRBV5-6 to TRBJ1-6; TRBD1 aligns across 7 bases. Germline trimming cut 3 bases from V and 5 bases from J; bases unmatched to any gene: 5. Germline V CDR1 and CDR2: SGHDT, YYEEEE. This CDR3 region has 15 residues. Supplemented by reference TRBV5-6 and TRBJ1-6, the full variable domain reads DAGVTQSPTHLIKTRGQQVTLRCSPKSGHDTVSWYQQALGQGPQFIFQYYEEEERQRGNFPDRFSGHQFPNYSSELNVNALLLGDSALYLCASSSRDSHNSPLHFGNGTRLTVT.